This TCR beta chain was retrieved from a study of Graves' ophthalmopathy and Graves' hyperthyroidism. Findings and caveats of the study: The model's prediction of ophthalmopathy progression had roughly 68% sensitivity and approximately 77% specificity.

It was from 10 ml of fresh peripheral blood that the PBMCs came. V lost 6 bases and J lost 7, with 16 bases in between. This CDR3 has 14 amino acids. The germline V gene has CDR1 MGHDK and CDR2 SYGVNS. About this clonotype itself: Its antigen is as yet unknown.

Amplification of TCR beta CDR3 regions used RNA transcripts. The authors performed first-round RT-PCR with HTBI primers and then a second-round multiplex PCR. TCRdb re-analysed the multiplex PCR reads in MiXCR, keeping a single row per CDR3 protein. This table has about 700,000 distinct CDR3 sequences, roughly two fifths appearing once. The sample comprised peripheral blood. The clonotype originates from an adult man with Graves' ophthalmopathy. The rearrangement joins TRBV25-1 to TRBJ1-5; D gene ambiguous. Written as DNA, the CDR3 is TGTGCCAGCAGCCAAGCGTCGAGCAGGCAGCCCCAGCATTTT. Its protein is CASSQASSRQPQHF.